Listed here are 9 T cell receptor beta chains from one sample, sequenced in a study of response to subunit inactivated influenza vaccine (dated by TCRdb to 2016 to 2019). Library construction relied on RT-PCR. The instrument given in TCRdb is Illumina HiSeq 2500. TCRdb passed the public sequencing reads through fastp at Q25 and MiXCR, retaining productive beta sequences. Here each entry gathers all rows of one CDR3 protein and keeps the most common genes and DNA. This sample lists over 400,000 distinct CDR3 sequences; roughly 13% were detected once. The biggest ten clones account for about an eighth of the sample. The meaning of the sample's time point label: 45 to 50 days after influenza vaccine administration. The sequenced sample was PBMCs from blood, obtained roughly 47 days after vaccination. The origin of the receptors is a man aged 45-65 years who received an inactivated influenza vaccine. Donor details come from another sample of the same person, matched by shared clones.

This clonotype was observed a few times. The J gene is TRBJ2-7, the V gene TRBV18; weak D call: TRBD1 (5 bases). Germline V gene data show CDR1 as KGHSH and CDR2 as LQKENI. The CDR3 is 14 amino acids. The ends were cut back, 2 bases at V and 6 bases at J, with 14 bases in the middle. Written as DNA, the CDR3 is TGTGCCAGCTCACCATATGGGGCGAAAGGCGAGCAGTACTTC. It yields the protein CASSPYGAKGEQYF.

The J gene is TRBJ1-3, the V gene TRBV15, with D perhaps matching TRBD1 (6 bases). Deletions cut 3 bases from V and 4 bases from J, with 13 bases between. Germline-derived CDR1 and CDR2 are LNHNV and YYDKDF (reference sequence). The length of the CDR3 is 15 residues. CDR3 coding DNA: TGTGCCACCAGCAGCCTCGGGGGCGCCGGAAACACCATATATTTT. Translation: CATSSLGGAGNTIYF.

This clonotype was counted ten times or more. The V and J genes are TRBV7-2 and TRBJ2-1, with D uncertain. Trimming stripped 5 bases from V and 7 bases from J, with 9 bases between. The CDR3 extends over 12 amino acids. From germline, CDR1 is SGHTA and CDR2 FQGNSA. The CDR3 sequence: CASSRRRNEQFF. CDR3 DNA: TGTGCCAGCAGCCGGAGAAGGAATGAGCAGTTCTTC.

This chain uses TRBV5-6 with TRBJ2-7, with 8 nucleotides matching TRBD2. The CDR3 spans 18 residues. V lost 4 bases to trimming and J lost 2 bases; unmatched junction nucleotides: 17. The germline V gene encodes CDR1 SGHDT and CDR2 YYEEEE. DNA of the CDR3: TGTGCCAGCAGCCCGGGATGGGCTAGCGGGCTAAAAGCCTACGAGCAGTACTTC. It is translated as CASSPGWASGLKAYEQYF.

This clonotype was seen a handful of times. The chain employs TRBV20-1 and TRBJ1-2, with 7 bases aligning to TRBD1. V lost 6 bases, J lost 8 bases, and 6 bases stayed unmatched. From germline, CDR1 is DFQATT and CDR2 SNEGSKA (reference sequence). The CDR3 is 11 residues long. The CDR3 loop reads CSAGQNGGYTF. The CDR3 bases are TGCAGTGCGGGACAGAACGGGGGCTACACCTTC.

This clonotype was picked up many times. One end of the junction fails to match germline, which may point to a read error. This chain connects TRBV5-1 to TRBJ2-3, with D possibly being TRBD1 (5 bases). Germline CDR1 and CDR2: SGHRS and YFSETQ. The CDR3 sequence is 14 residues long. The CDR3 nucleotides read TGTGCCAGCAGTTTAGGGGCTAGCACAGATACGCAGTATTTT. It encodes CASSLGASTDTQYF.

This rearrangement joins TRBV5-5 to TRBJ2-5; possibly TRBD2 for D (6 bases). The CDR3 extends over 15 amino acids. Trimming removed 0 bases from V and 1 base from J, with 10 bases in between. Germline loops: CDR1 SGHKS, CDR2 YYEKEE (reference sequence). CDR3: CASSLVPGVQETQYF. The CDR3 DNA reads TGTGCCAGCAGCTTGGTGCCGGGAGTCCAAGAGACCCAGTACTTC. Using reference TRBV5-5 and TRBJ2-5 for the parts outside the CDR3, the full variable domain is DAGVTQSPTHLIKTRGQQVTLRCSPISGHKSVSWYQQVLGQGPQFIFQYYEKEERGRGNFPDRFSARQFPNYSSELNVNALLLGDSALYLCASSLVPGVQETQYFGPGTRLLVL.

The chain links TRBV7-2 to TRBJ1-2; D gene uncertain. This CDR3 is 14 amino acids long. Looked up from germline, CDR1 is SGHTA and CDR2 is FQGNSA. Trimming took 6 bases from V and 2 from J, leaving 13 bases between them. CDR3 nucleotides: TGTGCCAGCAGTCCGACCCTAACCAACTATGGCTACACCTTC. Translation: CASSPTLTNYGYTF.

This clonotype was detected many times. This chain connects TRBV4-3 to TRBJ2-1; 8 positions agree with TRBD2. The CDR3 contains 16 residues. Trimming took 2 bases from V and 5 from J; bases not matched to a gene: 8. CDR1 and CDR2 from the germline V gene are LGHNA and YSLEER. The CDR3 loop is CASSQPGTRSDNEQFF. The CDR3 region has the DNA TGCGCCAGCAGCCAACCAGGGACTAGAAGCGACAATGAGCAGTTCTTC.